This T cell receptor (beta chain) comes out of a study of T cell changes during pregnancy in multiple sclerosis. Assay: immunoSEQ multiplex PCR; the TCRdb copy retains only in-frame clones and omits some. The sample yields about 89,000 clones, about 94% seen once. Germline CDR1 MNHEY, CDR2 SMNVEV (reference sequence). CDR3 size: 16 residues. V was clipped by 6 bases and J by 0 bases, with 14 bases between them. The TCR was taken from a female donor with multiple sclerosis, enrolled in a pregnancy study. Sequences were derived from peripheral blood, sampled in the third trimester of pregnancy. V and J are TRBV27 and TRBJ1-4; no definite D call. The CDR3 loop reads CASSRSLFATNEKLFF. CDR3 coding DNA: TGTGCCAGCAGCCGTAGCCTCTTTGCAACTAATGAAAAACTGTTTTTT.